These 19 T cell receptor beta chains were all obtained from the same sample, sequenced in a study of T cell responses to AZD1222 COVID-19 vaccine (TCRdb year 2021). Library construction relied on the immunoSEQ multiplex PCR assay. In TCRdb, the immuneACCESS table is reduced to in-frame sequences with V and J assigned. These tables do not hold every clone; where another copy was compared, an unresolved V gene accounts for under half, and the others remain unexplained. The sample table shows 150,000 to 180,000 clones, and about nine tenths are seen once. The ten largest clones represent around 2.9% of the sample. Per the publication, the time point label means: baseline before first vaccination. The source was peripheral blood, collected on day 0 of AZD1222 vaccination. These receptors came from an adult in good health.

The chain couples TRBV9 to TRBJ1-1; 8 bases are a match to TRBD1. The CDR3 has 12 residues. With 3 bases clipped from V and 5 bases from J, the junction kept 0 bases outside the gene matches. Germline V lookup: CDR1 SGDLS, CDR2 YYNGEE. CDR3 bases: TGTGCCAGCAGCGACAGGGGGACTGAAGCTTTCTTT. Protein product: CASSDRGTEAFF.

This rearrangement joins TRBV3-1 (or the pseudogene TRBV3-2) to TRBJ2-2, with TRBD1 as a possible D gene (6 bases). The CDR3 sequence is 15 residues long. CDR1 and CDR2 from the germline V gene are LGHDT and YNNKEL (reference sequence). The germline V and J ends were trimmed by 4 bases and 1 base, with 10 bases remaining between them. CDR3 sequence reads: CASSRQARNTGELFF. The CDR3 DNA sequence: TGTGCCAGCAGCCGACAGGCCCGGAACACCGGGGAGCTGTTTTTT.

The CDR3 DNA is TGTGCCAGCAGTACCGGGACAGGGTCCTTCGGGGGAAGCAATCAGCCCCAGCATTTT. Protein: CASSTGTGSFGGSNQPQHF. The V call is TRBV6-2 or TRBV6-3, the J call TRBJ1-5, with TRBD1 matching over 9 bases. This CDR3 is built from 19 residues. The ends lost 5 bases at V and 1 base at J; junction bases unmatched: 15. Germline loops: CDR1 MNHEY, CDR2 SVGEGT.

J is TRBJ1-2 and V is TRBV5-1; no firm D call. Trimming stripped 1 base from V and 2 bases from J, with 6 bases between. This CDR3 has 13 amino acids. From germline, CDR1 is SGHRS and CDR2 YFSETQ. The CDR3 DNA is TGCGCCAGCAGCTTGAACCAAAACTATGGCTACACCTTC. This translates into CASSLNQNYGYTF.

This chain links TRBV11-2 with TRBJ2-7, with no clear D. Deletions cut 0 bases from V and 0 bases from J, with 9 bases between. The germline CDR1 and CDR2 sequences are SGHAT and FQNNGV. This CDR3 region has 15 residues. This CDR3 reads CASSLDQGSSYEQYF. The CDR3 DNA reads as TGTGCCAGCAGCTTAGATCAAGGCAGCTCCTACGAGCAGTACTTC.

The rearrangement uses TRBV10-2 and TRBJ2-3; D is unresolved. Germline CDR1 reads WSHSY; CDR2 reads SAAADI. This CDR3 spans 18 amino acids. Between the trimmed V and J ends, which lost 0 bases and 2 bases, there was a span of 18 bases. This CDR3 is CASSESIRHTHVTDTQYF. The CDR3 nucleotides read TGCGCCAGCAGTGAGTCGATCCGCCACACCCACGTCACAGATACGCAGTATTTT.

The chain has TRBV18 and TRBJ1-4; D is unresolved. The ends were cut back, 0 bases at V and 8 bases at J, with 4 bases in the middle. The CDR3 totals 12 residues. Germline-derived CDR1 and CDR2 are KGHSH and LQKENI. CDR3 nucleotide sequence: TGTGCCAGCTCACCACCGGGGGAAAAACTGTTTTTT. As protein: CASSPPGEKLFF.

The CDR3 sequence is CASSQGLAGATDTQYF. CDR3 sequence (DNA): TGTGCCAGCAGCCAAGGACTAGCGGGGGCAACAGATACGCAGTATTTT. This sequence joins TRBV3-1 (or the pseudogene TRBV3-2) and TRBJ2-3, with 12 positions matching TRBD2. The V gene's germline CDR1 is LGHDT and CDR2 YNNKEL (reference sequence). V lost 1 base to trimming and J lost 3 bases; unmatched junction nucleotides: 2. The length of the CDR3 is 16 residues.

CDR3 nucleotide sequence: TGTGCCAGTATGGAGTTGGACAGCCCTTATCAGCCCCAGCATTTT. This sequence encodes CASMELDSPYQPQHF. This sequence joins TRBV19 and TRBJ1-5; D may be TRBD1 (6 bases). Germline values: CDR1 LNHDA, CDR2 SQIVND (reference sequence). Between the trimmed V and J ends, which lost 7 bases and 5 bases, there was a span of 18 bases. The CDR3 length is 15 residues.

This clone was observed a single time. The chain is built from TRBV28 and TRBJ1-5; TRBD1 aligns across 8 bases. J gave up 2 bases and V 6 bases, and 9 bases lay outside the gene matches. The CDR3 consists of 16 residues. The germline V gene encodes CDR1 MDHEN and CDR2 SYDVKM. The CDR3 nucleotides are TGTGCCAGCAGCCCACGGACAGGGCGGGGCAATCAGCCCCAGCATTTT. Translation: CASSPRTGRGNQPQHF. The full variable domain, completed using reference TRBV28 and TRBJ1-5, is DVKVTQSSRYLVKRTGEKVFLECVQDMDHENMFWYRQDPGLGLRLIYFSYDVKMKEKGDIPEGYSVSREKKERFSLILESASTNQTSMYLCASSPRTGRGNQPQHFGDGTRLSIL.

This rearrangement joins TRBV19 to TRBJ2-7; 7 bases align to TRBD1. Per germline, CDR1 LNHDA and CDR2 SQIVND (reference sequence). The trim removed 6 bases at V and 11 bases at J, leaving 13 bases unmatched. This CDR3 contains 13 residues. CDR3 sequence reads: CASSEQGTRRKYF. The CDR3 region has the DNA TGTGCCAGTAGCGAACAGGGGACCCGAAGGAAGTACTTC.

The chain recombines TRBV15 with TRBJ2-3; TRBD2 aligns across 8 bases. CDR1 and CDR2 from the germline V gene are LNHNV and YYDKDF (reference sequence). V gave up 2 bases and J gave up 4 bases; unmatched junction bases: 8. CDR3 length equals 16 residues. In DNA, the CDR3 is TGTGCCACCAGCAGATTTAGCGGGGCAGGGGCAGATACGCAGTATTTT. The encoded protein is CATSRFSGAGADTQYF.

This chain joins TRBV29-1 and TRBJ2-7; D may be TRBD1 or TRBD2 (6 bases each). The germline V gene encodes CDR1 SQVTM and CDR2 ANQGSEA. V lost 4 bases to trimming and J lost 4 bases, with 11 bases between them. This CDR3 has 12 amino acids. The CDR3, as DNA: TGCAGCGTTGCAGGGGCGGGGTACGAGCAGTACTTC. This translates into CSVAGAGYEQYF.

J is TRBJ2-7 and V is TRBV3-1 (or the pseudogene TRBV3-2), with no clear D. There are 14 residues in the CDR3. V was pared by 6 bases and J by 0 bases, with 12 bases between. Germline V gene sequence: CDR1 LGHDT, CDR2 YNNKEL (reference sequence). The CDR3 sequence is CASSPMAVSYEQYF. In DNA, the CDR3 is TGTGCCAGCAGTCCAATGGCAGTCTCCTACGAGCAGTACTTC.

The V call is TRBV28, the J call TRBJ1-2; 7 nucleotides agree with TRBD1. The J segment lost 4 bases and the V segment lost 5 bases, leaving 10 bases of the junction unmatched. This CDR3 is 15 amino acids long. Germline loops: CDR1 MDHEN, CDR2 SYDVKM. CDR3 DNA sequence: TGTGCCAGCAGTCCCCCAGGGGGGGGCGGCTATGGCTACACCTTC. Its protein is CASSPPGGGGYGYTF.

The V call is TRBV10-2, the J call TRBJ2-3, with 9 bases fitting TRBD1. With V trimmed by 10 bases and J by 0 bases, 14 bases remained unmatched. Germline V gene lookup returns CDR1 WSHSY and CDR2 SAAADI. This CDR3 is built from 17 residues. The CDR3 DNA sequence: TGCGCCACCGGTCCCGGGACAGGGACGAGAAGCACAGATACGCAGTATTTT. This codes for CATGPGTGTRSTDTQYF.

The chain joins TRBV7-2 to TRBJ2-7; TRBD1 is a possible D gene (5 bases). V dropped 1 base and J dropped 3 bases, with 13 bases sitting between them. This CDR3 spans 15 amino acids. Germline CDR1 reads SGHTA; CDR2 reads FQGNSA. The CDR3 loop is CASSLEPGLNYEQYF. In DNA form, the CDR3 reads TGTGCCAGCAGCTTAGAACCAGGGTTGAACTACGAGCAGTACTTC.

V usage is TRBV19 and J usage is TRBJ1-1; D is uncertain. The CDR3 sequence is 14 residues long. Trimming took off 5 bases at V and 2 bases at J, with 12 bases between the two ends. Per the germline V gene, CDR1 is LNHDA and CDR2 is SQIVND (reference sequence). This CDR3 is CASSLGPTNTEAFF. CDR3 nucleotides: TGTGCCAGTAGTCTCGGGCCGACCAACACTGAAGCTTTCTTT.

V is TRBV28 and J is TRBJ1-4, with D perhaps TRBD1 (6 bases). From germline, CDR1 is MDHEN and CDR2 SYDVKM. The CDR3 spans 13 residues. Between the trimmed V and J ends, which lost 8 bases and 8 bases, there was a span of 15 bases. CDR3 nucleotides: TGTGCCAGCGGATTACAGGGAACCGAAAAACTGTTTTTT. Protein product: CASGLQGTEKLFF.